This T cell receptor (beta chain) derives from a study of neoadjuvant nivolumab and ipilimumab in lung cancer. Study-wide findings and caveats: TCR clonality did not significantly correlate with pathologic tumor regression.

Method: immunoSEQ multiplex PCR; TCRdb's copy keeps in-frame clones and lacks some. The repertoire holds approximately 35,000 clones, with roughly 90% as singletons. The germline CDR1 and CDR2 sequences are MGHRA and YSYEKL. The CDR3 loop spans 15 amino acids. V shed 1 base, J shed 4 bases, and the junction held 3 bases outside the gene matches. A word on this clone: No antigen is known for it.

Material: peripheral blood, obtained after neoadjuvant nivolumab, alone or with ipilimumab, at or shortly before surgery. The chain has TRBV4-1 and TRBJ2-7, with 11 nucleotides matching TRBD2. The receptor's source is an adult with non-small cell lung cancer. In DNA, the CDR3 is TGCGCCAGCAGCCAAGCCGGGACTAGCGGTTACGAGCAGTACTTC. Translating gives CASSQAGTSGYEQYF.